The clone carrying this T cell receptor beta chain was detected only a few times. V gave up 5 bases and J gave up 4 bases, with 14 bases separating them. CDR1 and CDR2 from the germline V gene are SEHNR and FQNEAQ (reference sequence). This CDR3 is built from 14 residues. This specimen comes from a study of blood T cell repertoires in COVID-19. Study information: Acute-phase and convalescent COVID-19 samples originated in the United States, Italy and Spain. PBMCs, B-cell-depleted T cells, or T cells provided the cDNA or gDNA that made up the material.

Here immunoSEQ multiplex PCR was the method, and the copy in TCRdb shows in-frame clones only, minus some. The sample has roughly 380,000 clones; 81% are singletons. The J gene is TRBJ2-5, the V gene TRBV7-9, with D possibly TRBD1 on 5 matching bases. Sequenced: peripheral blood. This receptor was taken from a human donor with acute or convalescent COVID-19. The donor label of this sample is uncertain. The CDR3 loop reads CASSLDSLGETQYF. The CDR3 DNA reads as TGTGCCAGCAGCCTTGACAGCTTGGGAGAGACCCAGTACTTC.